The clone carrying this T cell receptor beta chain has at least ten counts. What it binds is unknown. Trimming shortened V by 1 base and J by 4 bases, and 11 bases separated the two germline ends. The CDR3 is 15 amino acids. CDR1 SGHNT and CDR2 YENEEA come from the germline V gene. The data were obtained in a study of T cells in Graves' hyperthyroidism and ophthalmopathy. Study findings and constraints: Most thyroid clonotypes that were expanded above 0.001 also turned up in blood.

Authors of the study amplified TCR beta CDR3 regions from RNA transcripts. TCR CDR3 regions were first amplified by RT-PCR with HTBI primers. TCRdb ran MiXCR on the multiplex PCR reads and lists one entry per CDR3 protein. The sample lists 730,000 or so distinct CDR3 sequences, around 20% occurring once. This TCR was recovered from a woman aged 45-65 years with Graves' hyperthyroidism that later progressed to Graves' ophthalmopathy. The sample consisted of blood. The J gene is TRBJ2-1, the V gene TRBV11-3, with D perhaps assigned TRBD1 or TRBD2 (5 bases each). The CDR3 here is CASSLGDLSYNEQFF. Written as DNA, the CDR3 is TGTGCCAGCAGCTTAGGGGACCTCTCATACAATGAGCAGTTCTTC.